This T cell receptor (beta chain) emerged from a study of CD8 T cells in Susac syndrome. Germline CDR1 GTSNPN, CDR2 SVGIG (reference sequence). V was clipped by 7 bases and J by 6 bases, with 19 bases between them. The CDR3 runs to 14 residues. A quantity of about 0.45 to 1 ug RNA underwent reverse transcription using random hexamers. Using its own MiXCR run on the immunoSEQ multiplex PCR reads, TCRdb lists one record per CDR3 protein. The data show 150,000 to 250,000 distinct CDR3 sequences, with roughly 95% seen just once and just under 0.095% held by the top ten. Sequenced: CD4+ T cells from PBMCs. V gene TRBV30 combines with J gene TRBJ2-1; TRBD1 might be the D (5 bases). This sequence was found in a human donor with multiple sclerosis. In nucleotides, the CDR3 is TGTGCCTTCAACGGCAGGGCAATCGGCAATGAGCAGTTCTTC. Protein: CAFNGRAIGNEQFF.